The present entry profiles one T cell receptor (beta chain) with its context. Antigen: not known. This record comes from a study of blood T cells in healthy people across ages. Study observations and caveats: Not knowing donor CMV status may have confounded expanded clonotype changes.

The CDR3 is made up of 14 amino acids. Germline values: CDR1 MDHEN, CDR2 SYDVKM. The ends lost 8 bases at V and 1 base at J; junction bases unmatched: 6. Every sample yielded at least 6 million isolated PBMCs. Through a sample-barcoded 5' primer and a J-beta primer mix, a second PCR was run for roughly 7 to 12 cycles. In TCRdb, the 5' RACE reads were re-called with MiXCR into one record per CDR3 protein. The sample records roughly 2 million distinct CDR3 sequences, about 50% being singletons. The receptor was isolated from a woman between 35 and 50 years old in good health. This chain uses TRBV28 with TRBJ2-7; 9 nucleotides agree with TRBD1. Sequenced: blood. The CDR3 loop is CASEGTGLSYEQYF. The CDR3 coding sequence is TGTGCCAGCGAGGGGACAGGGCTATCCTACGAGCAGTACTTC.